The next 27 T cell receptor beta chains were all read from a single sample in a study of CD8 T cells in ankylosing spondylitis. TCRdb itself ran the 5' RACE reads through MiXCR, one entry per CDR3 protein. The table has hundreds of thousands of distinct CDR3 sequences, 8% to 11% seen once; the top ten hold roughly 23%. Sequencing was performed on blood, either unsorted or a sorted T cell fraction (not recorded which). These TCRs come from a male donor with ankylosing spondylitis or in good health (not recorded which).

This clonotype was picked up a small number of times. The chain has TRBV12-3 or TRBV12-4 and TRBJ1-2, with D unresolved. V gave up 4 bases and J gave up 8 bases, with 14 bases separating them. CDR3 length: 13 amino acids. Written as DNA, the CDR3 is TGTGCCAGCAGTTCCCCCAGGAACAAGGGCTACACCTTC. It encodes CASSSPRNKGYTF.

As to this clonotype: Just one base apart from a much larger clone, this may be a read error. The chain joins TRBV30 to TRBJ2-2; D unclear. Germline V gene lookup returns CDR1 GTSNPN and CDR2 SVGIG (reference sequence). Trimming removed 0 bases at V and 5 bases at J, with 13 bases between. The CDR3 loop spans 15 amino acids. The chain's CDR3 is CAWSVTASRTGELFF. CDR3 bases: TGTGCCTGGAGTGTTACGGCGAGTAGGACCGGGGAGCTGTTTTTT.

This clonotype turned up a few times. This chain joins TRBV6-1 and TRBJ2-6, with D perhaps TRBD1 (5 bases). The CDR3 length is 14 residues. Germline values: CDR1 MNHNS, CDR2 SASEGT. The germline V and J ends were trimmed by 6 bases and 3 bases, with 9 bases remaining between them. CDR3 region: CASRPGFGANVLTF. The CDR3 DNA follows: TGTGCCAGCAGACCAGGGTTTGGGGCCAACGTCCTGACTTTC.

This clonotype was seen a handful of times. The genes are TRBV20-1 and TRBJ2-5, with TRBD2 matching over 12 bases. The V gene's germline CDR1 is DFQATT and CDR2 SNEGSKA (reference sequence). This CDR3 comprises 15 residues. Losses at the gene ends were 5 bases for V and 5 bases for J; bases not matched to a gene: 9. The CDR3 DNA sequence: TGCAGTGCTGGATTCGGACTAGCGGGGAGGGAGACCCAGTACTTC. Protein: CSAGFGLAGRETQYF.

There are many counts of this clonotype. The rearrangement links TRBV29-1 to TRBJ1-5; D is perhaps TRBD1 (5 bases). Germline assignment: CDR1 SQVTM and CDR2 ANQGSEA. The CDR3 covers 16 residues. V shed 4 bases and J shed 1 base, with 17 bases lying between them. CDR3 in DNA: TGCAGCGTTGCTTGGTCTGGGGGAGGAAGCAATCAGCCCCAGCATTTT. Translation: CSVAWSGGGSNQPQHF.

This clonotype was found many times. The chain links TRBV19 to TRBJ1-2; D gene ambiguous. The CDR3 has 12 residues. Germline V gene lookup returns CDR1 LNHDA and CDR2 SQIVND (reference sequence). V lost 5 bases and J 2 bases, leaving 6 bases between the germline ends. The CDR3 bases are TGTGCCAGTAGTCCGGTCAACTATGGCTACACCTTC. Amino acid sequence: CASSPVNYGYTF.

This chain connects TRBV7-9 to TRBJ2-2; 11 bases are shared with TRBD1. The germline gives CDR1 SEHNR, CDR2 FQNEAQ (reference sequence). The CDR3 is 15 residues long. After removal of 4 bases from V and 5 bases from J, the junction contained 3 bases not matched to a gene. The CDR3, as DNA: TGTGCCAGCAGCTCGGACAGGGGGCAAACCGGGGAGCTGTTTTTT. Translated: CASSSDRGQTGELFF.

Only one count was recorded for this clonotype. Being one base from a much bigger clone, this may be a read error. The chain joins TRBV20-1 to TRBJ2-3; D gene ambiguous. TRBJ1-5 explains the end of the DNA better; the J call may be wrong. The germline V gene encodes CDR1 DFQATT and CDR2 SNEGSKA (reference sequence). This CDR3 has 15 amino acids. The CDR3 sequence: CSARDPVTTTDTQHF. The DNA of the CDR3 is TGCAGTGCTAGAGATCCTGTGACTACCACAGATACGCAGCATTTT.

The CDR3 nucleotides read TGTGCCAGCAGCTCCTCCCTTAGCGGGGGGTCCTACAATGAGCAGTTCTTC. It translates to CASSSSLSGGSYNEQFF. The gene calls are TRBV11-3 and TRBJ2-1, with 10 bases that match TRBD2. V shed 4 bases and J 1 base; nucleotides not matched to a gene: 7. The CDR3 has 17 residues. Germline V CDR1 and CDR2: SGHNT, YENEEA.

This clonotype was counted many times. The CDR3 sequence: CASSPDRAETQYF. CDR3 bases: TGTGCCAGCAGTCCAGACAGGGCAGAGACCCAGTACTTC. The V call is TRBV12-3 or TRBV12-4, the J call TRBJ2-5; 7 nucleotides agree with TRBD1. The CDR3 runs to 13 residues. The ends lost 5 bases at V and 4 bases at J; junction bases unmatched: 4.

This clonotype was detected ten times or more. The chain employs TRBV6-5 and TRBJ2-1; possibly TRBD2 for D (6 bases). Germline assignment: CDR1 MNHEY and CDR2 SVGAGI. Trimming stripped 4 bases from V and 6 bases from J, with 22 bases between. The CDR3 runs to 17 residues. The CDR3 nucleotides are TGTGCCAGCAGTTCCGGGTTACTAAGTTCCGGGAGCAATGAGCAGTTCTTC. It is translated as CASSSGLLSSGSNEQFF.

In this sample, this clonotype turned up many times. The V gene is TRBV20-1, the J gene TRBJ2-5; a possible D gene is TRBD2 (5 bases). V lost 5 bases to trimming and J lost 4 bases, with 5 bases between them. This CDR3 region has 10 residues. Germline V gene data show CDR1 as DFQATT and CDR2 as SNEGSKA (reference sequence). This CDR3 is CSAGLETQYF. CDR3 in DNA: TGCAGTGCTGGACTAGAGACCCAGTACTTC.

This sequence joins TRBV27 and TRBJ1-3; 9 bases align to TRBD1. Germline CDR1 MNHEY, CDR2 SMNVEV (reference sequence). The V gene end was trimmed by 5 bases and the J gene end by 8 bases; junction bases not matched to a gene: 7. This CDR3 has 14 amino acids. The CDR3 DNA follows: TGTGCCAGCAGTCCCACGGGACAGGGCCACACCATATATTTT. Protein product: CASSPTGQGHTIYF.

This clonotype occurred a few times. The V gene is TRBV11-2, the J gene TRBJ2-4, with D perhaps being TRBD1 or TRBD2 (5 bases each). Germline V gives CDR1 SGHAT, CDR2 FQNNGV. CDR3 length: 15 amino acids. Trimming cost V 5 bases and J 7 bases, with 18 bases left between them. The CDR3, as DNA: TGTGCCAGCAGCCCCGACGCCGGGACCCGGAACATTCAGTACTTC. Translation: CASSPDAGTRNIQYF. The variable domain in full, with the rest retrieved from reference TRBV11-2 and TRBJ2-4, is EAGVAQSPRYKIIEKRQSVAFWCNPISGHATLYWYQQILGQGPKLLIQFQNNGVVDDSQLPKDRFSAERLKGVDSTLKIQPAKLEDSAVYLCASSPDAGTRNIQYFGAGTRLSVL.

About this clonotype: A much larger clone lies a single base off, so this may be a read error. J is TRBJ2-1 and V is TRBV20-1; 8 positions match TRBD2. The trim removed 5 bases at V and 6 bases at J, leaving 9 bases unmatched. The CDR3 runs to 14 residues. CDR1 DFQATT and CDR2 SNEGSKA come from the germline V gene (reference sequence). Here the CDR3 reads CSAGRAGETNEQFF. CDR3 DNA: TGCAGTGCTGGCCGAGCGGGGGAGACCAATGAGCAGTTCTTC.

This clonotype was picked up a small number of times. J is TRBJ1-1 and V is TRBV5-6; D might be TRBD1 (6 bases). Germline V lookup: CDR1 SGHDT, CDR2 YYEEEE. This CDR3 is built from 14 residues. Between the trimmed V and J ends, which lost 4 bases and 4 bases, there was a span of 14 bases. In nucleotides, the CDR3 is TGTGCCAGCAGCCTACAGGGAGGGACCACTGAAGCTTTCTTT. Residues: CASSLQGGTTEAFF.

This clonotype was observed many times. The V gene is TRBV5-1, the J gene TRBJ2-7, with 8 bases that match TRBD1. This CDR3 comprises 15 residues. Germline trimming cut 0 bases from V and 7 bases from J; bases unmatched to any gene: 9. Per the germline V gene, CDR1 is SGHRS and CDR2 is YFSETQ. CDR3 sequence (DNA): TGCGCCAGCAGCTTGGCGGGGACAGGCTCCCGGGAGCAGTACTTC. Its translation: CASSLAGTGSREQYF.

For this clonotype: This may be a read error, as it is one base from a much larger clone. Given the absence of the conserved phenylalanine or tryptophan at the CDR3 end, a read error is likely. J is TRBJ2-1 and V is TRBV20-1, with D possibly TRBD1 on 6 matching bases. In germline, CDR1 is DFQATT, CDR2 SNEGSKA (reference sequence). CDR3 size: 13 residues. Trimming removed 4 bases at V and 7 bases at J, with 14 bases between. The DNA of the CDR3 is TGCAGTGCTATGAAGCCAGGGGCAAATGAGCAGTTCTTG. Protein sequence: CSAMKPGANEQFL.

This clonotype occurred a few times. This chain connects TRBV3-1 to TRBJ2-7; D call uncertain. Germline CDR1 reads LGHDT; CDR2 reads YNNKEL (reference sequence). The CDR3 is 14 amino acids. The V gene lost 1 base and the J gene lost 1 base, with 8 bases spanning the gap. The CDR3 sequence: CASSQAWGSYEQYF. In DNA, the CDR3 is TGTGCCAGCAGCCAAGCATGGGGTTCCTACGAGCAGTACTTC.

Turning to this clonotype: A much larger clone lies a single base off, so this may be a read error. The rearrangement links TRBV6-1 to TRBJ1-6; D gene ambiguous. This CDR3 comprises 16 residues. CDR1 is MNHNS and CDR2 is SASEGT in the germline V gene. Here the CDR3 reads CASNTGLSSYNSPLLF. CDR3 nucleotide sequence: TGTGCCAGCAATACTGGCTTGAGCTCCTATAATTCACCCCTCCTCTTT.

This chain links TRBV19 with TRBJ2-3; D is unresolved. The V end lost 5 bases, the J end lost 0 bases, and 18 bases lay between the germline ends. The CDR3 runs to 17 residues. Per the germline V gene, CDR1 is LNHDA and CDR2 is SQIVND (reference sequence). The CDR3 sequence: CASSFPGVAISTDTQYF. CDR3 DNA sequence: TGTGCCAGTAGTTTCCCCGGAGTGGCGATCAGCACAGATACGCAGTATTTT.

This clonotype has a count of ten or more. The chain links TRBV2 to TRBJ1-6; TRBD1 might be the D (6 bases). Trimming took off 6 bases at V and 11 bases at J, with 17 bases between the two ends. This CDR3 is 14 amino acids long. Germline CDR1 and CDR2: SNHLY and FYNNEI. CDR3 in DNA: TGTGCCAGCAGAGACTGGGACACTCCAACACCCCTCCACTTT. Translating gives CASRDWDTPTPLHF.

This clonotype was detected many times. The chain combines TRBV9 with TRBJ1-2; D uncertain. The CDR3 has 14 residues. Deletions cut 4 bases from V and 6 bases from J, with 16 bases between. Per germline, CDR1 SGDLS and CDR2 YYNGEE. The CDR3 region is CASSPQTVGHGYTF. CDR3 nucleotide sequence: TGTGCCAGCAGCCCCCAGACTGTTGGACATGGCTACACCTTC.

This clonotype appeared a few times. The chain links TRBV29-1 to TRBJ2-3, with 7 nucleotides matching TRBD2. With V trimmed by 4 bases and J by 0 bases, 13 bases remained unmatched. The CDR3 covers 17 residues. CDR1 SQVTM and CDR2 ANQGSEA come from the germline V gene. DNA of the CDR3: TGCAGCGTTGCGCCCAGCGGGGTTCGAACTAGCACAGATACGCAGTATTTT. It codes for CSVAPSGVRTSTDTQYF.

This clonotype was observed at least ten times. The gene calls are TRBV12-3 or TRBV12-4 and TRBJ1-2; D not resolved. The ends were cut back, 5 bases at V and 5 bases at J, with 15 bases in the middle. The CDR3 spans 14 residues. The CDR3 coding sequence is TGTGCCAGCAGTCCGGCAGGACCGAAGTATGGCTACACCTTC. Amino acids: CASSPAGPKYGYTF.

This sequence joins TRBV5-1 and TRBJ2-3; 9 bases agree with TRBD2. The CDR3 is 16 residues long. The junction had 9 bases not matched to a gene; V was cut back by 1 base and J by 6 bases. Looked up from germline, CDR1 is SGHRS and CDR2 is YFSETQ. CDR3 in amino acids: CASSLKREDGKDTQYF. Written as DNA, the CDR3 is TGCGCCAGCAGCTTGAAGCGGGAGGACGGTAAGGATACGCAGTATTTT.

This clonotype was found many times. The chain carries TRBV7-9 and TRBJ1-4; a weak D match, TRBD1 (5 bases). Trimming left V 5 bases short and J 0 bases short, with 16 bases between. Germline assignment: CDR1 SEHNR and CDR2 FQNEAQ (reference sequence). The CDR3 covers 17 residues. The CDR3 DNA is TGTGCCAGCAGCCCGTTCGGGGGTTTGGCAACTAATGAAAAACTGTTTTTT. Translation gives CASSPFGGLATNEKLFF.